This is a list of T cell receptor beta chains from one sample in a study of cytomegalovirus exposure and HLA in healthy donors. Method: immunoSEQ multiplex PCR; TCRdb's copy keeps in-frame clones and lacks some. Of 200,000 or so clones detected, just over 85% appear once; the ten largest clones hold roughly 2.8%. The sequenced sample consisted of PBMCs. The source of these receptors is a woman aged 18-29 years in good health and CMV-seronegative. Both conserved end residues are part of each CDR3. D genes are given only for firm matches. Rows give clone size only sometimes, using once, few, many, or a class for an expanded clone.

v_call	j_call	clone_size	d_call	cdr3_nt	cdr3_aa
TRBV29-1	TRBJ2-2	NA	TRBD1	TGCAGCGGGGGACAGGGGAGCACCGGGGAGCTGTTTTTT	CSGGQGSTGELFF
TRBV2	TRBJ1-1	once	TRBD1	TGTGCCAGCAGTGGACAGGGGGGTAACACTGAAGCTTTCTTT	CASSGQGGNTEAFF
TRBV7-9	TRBJ1-1	NA	NA	TGTGCCAGCAGCCTGGGACTGCAAATGAACACTGAAGCTTTCTTT	CASSLGLQMNTEAFF
TRBV19	TRBJ2-1	NA	TRBD1	TGTGCCAGTAGTATGTATGGACAGGGGTCGCTCTTC	CASSMYGQGSLF
TRBV2	TRBJ1-1	NA	NA	TGTGCCAGCAGTAGACAGGTGGTGAACACTGAAGCTTTCTTT	CASSRQVVNTEAFF
TRBV19	TRBJ1-2	NA	NA	TGTGCCAGTAGTTCTCCCGGACAGCTCGCCTATGGCTACACCTTC	CASSSPGQLAYGYTF
TRBV30	TRBJ1-1	NA	NA	TGTGCCGAAACACAGGGTGCTGAAGCTTTCTTT	CAETQGAEAFF
TRBV6-6	TRBJ2-1	NA	TRBD1	TGTGCCAGCAGTAAAACAGGGGGATCCTACAATGAGCAGTTCTTC	CASSKTGGSYNEQFF
TRBV27	TRBJ1-5	NA	NA	TGTGCCAGCATTGAGGTGAATCAGCCCCAGCATTTT	CASIEVNQPQHF
TRBV19	TRBJ1-5	NA	TRBD1	TGTGCCAGTGCCAGTCTCGGACAGGGGCTAGGGCCCCAGCATTTT	CASASLGQGLGPQHF
TRBV28	TRBJ2-7	NA	NA	TGTGCCAGCAGTTCGCCCCGGGACACCTTTCGGGAGCAGTACTTC	CASSSPRDTFREQYF
TRBV2	TRBJ2-1	NA	NA	TGTGCCAGGGCGGACTTAAATGAGCAGTTCTTC	CARADLNEQFF
TRBV27	TRBJ2-5	NA	NA	TGTGCCAGCAGTCAACACAGGTCCCAAGAGACCCAGTACTTC	CASSQHRSQETQYF
TRBV14	TRBJ2-1	once	TRBD2	TGTGCCAGCAGCCAAGTCATGCTGTTACCGGGACTAGCGGGTTCTGAGCAGTTCTTC	CASSQVMLLPGLAGSEQFF
TRBV21-1	TRBJ2-5	once	NA	TGTGCCAGCAGCAAATTCGGGAAGGAGACCCAGTACTTC	CASSKFGKETQYF
TRBV11-2	TRBJ2-7	few	TRBD2	TGTGCCAGCAGCTTCGGGACTAGCGGGAGAGGCCAGCAGTACTTC	CASSFGTSGRGQQYF
TRBV4-2	TRBJ2-7	NA	TRBD1	TGTGCCAGCAGCCATCTCACAGGGGCGTACGAGCAGTACTTC	CASSHLTGAYEQYF
TRBV7-9	TRBJ2-7	NA	NA	TGTGCCAGCAGCCCTGACAGTTCCTACGAGCAGTACTTC	CASSPDSSYEQYF
TRBV28	TRBJ1-5	once	NA	TGTGCCAGCAGTTTATTTGGCGAGGGCAATCAGCCCCAGCATTTT	CASSLFGEGNQPQHF
TRBV27	TRBJ2-5	NA	TRBD2	TGTGCCAGCCCAAATACACAGAGCGGGAGTGGGATCCAAGAGACCCAGTACTTC	CASPNTQSGSGIQETQYF
TRBV9	TRBJ2-5	NA	TRBD2	TGTGCCAGCAGCGGGACTAGCGGCACCCAAGAGACCCAGTACTTC	CASSGTSGTQETQYF
TRBV11-2	TRBJ1-1	NA	NA	TGTGCCAGCAGCTTCGCCGGGGGGCGCGGGACTGAAGCTTTCTTT	CASSFAGGRGTEAFF
TRBV7-2	TRBJ2-1	NA	TRBD2	TGTGCCAGCAGCCCAGGTATTAGCGGGGAAAATGAGCAGTTCTTC	CASSPGISGENEQFF
TRBV28	TRBJ1-2	NA	TRBD1	TGTGCCAGCAGTTTCCAACGCGGACAGGGCCATAACTATGGCTACACCTTC	CASSFQRGQGHNYGYTF
TRBV29-1	TRBJ1-2	NA	NA	TGCAGCGTTGAAGAACAGGAGATGTATGGCTACACCTTC	CSVEEQEMYGYTF